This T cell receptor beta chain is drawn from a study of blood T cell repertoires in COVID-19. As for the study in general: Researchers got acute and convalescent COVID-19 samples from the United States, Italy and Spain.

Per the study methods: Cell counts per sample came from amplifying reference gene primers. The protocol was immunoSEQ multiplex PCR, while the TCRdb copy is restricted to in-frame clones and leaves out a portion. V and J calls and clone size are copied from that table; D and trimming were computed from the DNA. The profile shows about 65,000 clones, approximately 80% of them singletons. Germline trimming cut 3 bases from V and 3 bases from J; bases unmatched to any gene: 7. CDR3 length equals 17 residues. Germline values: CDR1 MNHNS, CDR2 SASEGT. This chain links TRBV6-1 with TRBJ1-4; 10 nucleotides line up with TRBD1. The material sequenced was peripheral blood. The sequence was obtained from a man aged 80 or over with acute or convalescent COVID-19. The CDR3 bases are TGTGCCAGCAGTGAGCCGGGACAGGGGTTGTCTAATGAAAAACTGTTTTTT. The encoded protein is CASSEPGQGLSNEKLFF.